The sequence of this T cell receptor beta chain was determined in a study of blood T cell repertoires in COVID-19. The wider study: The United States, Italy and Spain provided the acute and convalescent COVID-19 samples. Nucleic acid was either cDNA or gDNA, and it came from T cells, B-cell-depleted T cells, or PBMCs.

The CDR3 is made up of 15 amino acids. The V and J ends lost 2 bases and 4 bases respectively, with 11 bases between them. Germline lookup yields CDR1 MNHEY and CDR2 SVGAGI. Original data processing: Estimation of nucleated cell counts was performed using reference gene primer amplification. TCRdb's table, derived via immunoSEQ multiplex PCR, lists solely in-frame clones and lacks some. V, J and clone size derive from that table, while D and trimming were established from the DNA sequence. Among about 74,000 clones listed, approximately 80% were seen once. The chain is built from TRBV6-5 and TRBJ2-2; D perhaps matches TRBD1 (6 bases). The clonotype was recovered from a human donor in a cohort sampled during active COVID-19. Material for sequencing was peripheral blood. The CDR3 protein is CASSYGGVGTGELFF. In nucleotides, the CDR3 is TGTGCCAGCAGTTACGGGGGCGTAGGCACCGGGGAGCTGTTTTTT.